This T cell receptor (beta chain) was sequenced during a study of blood T cell repertoires in COVID-19. This CDR3 spans 16 amino acids. With 0 bases removed from V and 0 bases from J, the gap between germline ends came to 9 bases. Germline lookup yields CDR1 MNHEY and CDR2 SVGAGI. Authors' data handling: Reference gene primer amplification yielded estimated nucleated cell counts. Assay: immunoSEQ multiplex PCR; the TCRdb copy retains only in-frame clones and omits some. That table supplies the V and J calls and clone size; D and trimming were determined from the DNA. Of about 270,000 clones in the sample, approximately 90% were seen once. The age range of participants was 18 to 89 years, with residence in about two dozen US areas.

The chain links TRBV6-5 to TRBJ1-3; D is possibly TRBD1 (6 bases). The sequencing input was PBMCs or T cells enriched from blood (not recorded which). This TCR was recovered from a woman between 40 and 55 years old with acute COVID-19. CDR3 DNA sequence: TGTGCCAGCAGTTACTCGCGCAGGGGCTCTGGAAACACCATATATTTT. Protein product: CASSYSRRGSGNTIYF.